These 15 T cell receptor beta chains came from one sample sequenced in a study of CD8+ T cells in alopecia areata. RNA was extracted and reverse transcribed into cDNA as the sequencing template. Method: immunoSEQ multiplex PCR; TCRdb's copy keeps in-frame clones and lacks some. The sample consists of under 150,000 clones, roughly four fifths of them appearing once. The treatment: oral pan-JAK inhibitor, 5-10 mg twice daily. Material: CD8+ T cells sorted from blood, obtained at week 4, from a patient treated with tofacitinib. Every receptor here comes from a human donor with alopecia areata.

The chain combines TRBV6-5 with TRBJ1-1, with D possibly being TRBD1 (5 bases). V was trimmed by 5 bases and J by 1 base, leaving 11 bases between them. The CDR3 consists of 14 residues. Germline CDR1 reads MNHEY; CDR2 reads SVGAGI. For the CDR3, the DNA is TGTGCCAGCAGTCCCGGGACGGCGAACACTGAAGCTTTCTTT. As protein: CASSPGTANTEAFF.

The V call is TRBV7-6, the J call TRBJ2-5; TRBD1 aligns across 7 bases. With V trimmed by 5 bases and J by 2 bases, 11 bases remained unmatched. The germline V gene has CDR1 SGHVS and CDR2 FNYEAQ. This CDR3 has 16 amino acids. The CDR3 nucleotides are TGTGCCAGCAGCCCATCTCTTGGACAGGAACAAGAGACCCAGTACTTC. It yields the protein CASSPSLGQEQETQYF.

This chain uses TRBV7-8 with TRBJ1-2; 8 bases match TRBD1. This CDR3 spans 16 amino acids. V was pared by 7 bases and J by 3 bases, with 13 bases of the junction left unmatched. Germline CDR1 reads SGHVS; CDR2 reads FQNEAQ. Here the CDR3 DNA reads TGTGCCAGCATGGCCGGGACAGGAGCCCAATACTATGGCTACACCTTC. This translates into CASMAGTGAQYYGYTF.

The V and J genes are TRBV29-1 and TRBJ2-7; D remains ambiguous. Per germline, CDR1 SQVTM and CDR2 ANQGSEA. With 7 bases removed from V and 0 bases from J, the gap between germline ends came to 16 bases. The CDR3 covers 14 residues. The CDR3 region has the DNA TGCAGCGCAGAAATTCAGGACGGCTCCTACGAGCAGTACTTC. It translates to CSAEIQDGSYEQYF.

The chain carries TRBV29-1 and TRBJ2-2; the match to TRBD1 covers 7 bases. Germline CDR1 SQVTM, CDR2 ANQGSEA. V shed 6 bases, J shed 7 bases, and the junction held 8 bases outside the gene matches. The CDR3 spans 13 residues. The CDR3 nucleotides read TGCAGCGTATCGACAGGGTTGATCGGGGAGCTGTTTTTT. Translated, it gives CSVSTGLIGELFF.

The chain combines TRBV5-1 with TRBJ1-4; 7 nucleotides line up with TRBD1. This CDR3 region has 14 residues. CDR1 is SGHRS and CDR2 is YFSETQ in the germline V gene. V trimming: 3 bases; J trimming: 8 bases; junction bases outside the gene matches: 7. The CDR3 reads CASSSGQTDEKLFF. The CDR3 coding sequence is TGCGCCAGCAGCTCGGGACAGACAGACGAAAAACTGTTTTTT.

This rearrangement joins TRBV2 to TRBJ2-2; D not certain. This CDR3 contains 13 residues. V lost 7 bases and J lost 2, with 8 bases in between. CDR1 and CDR2 (germline): SNHLY, FYNNEI. The CDR3 protein is CASIRVNTGELFF. For the CDR3, the DNA is TGTGCCAGCATTCGGGTTAACACCGGGGAGCTGTTTTTT.

The chain is built from TRBV2 and TRBJ2-2; D is perhaps TRBD2 (5 bases). The V end was cut by 2 bases, the J end by 3 bases, with 10 bases between. The germline gives CDR1 SNHLY, CDR2 FYNNEI. The CDR3 is made up of 15 amino acids. CDR3 DNA: TGTGCCAGCAGTGAAATTGCGGAGGACACCGGGGAGCTGTTTTTT. Encoded protein: CASSEIAEDTGELFF. Full variable domain (remainder filled in from reference TRBV2 and TRBJ2-2): EPEVTQTPSHQVTQMGQEVILRCVPISNHLYFYWYRQILGQKVEFLVSFYNNEISEKSEIFDDQFSVERPDGSNFTLKIRSTKLEDSAMYFCASSEIAEDTGELFFGEGSRLTVL.

The chain couples TRBV6-5 to TRBJ2-7, with 9 bases aligning to TRBD1. V gave up 4 bases and J gave up 1 base; unmatched junction bases: 5. This CDR3 spans 15 amino acids. From germline, CDR1 is MNHEY and CDR2 SVGAGI. This chain's CDR3 is CASSSGQGLSYEQYF. CDR3 nucleotides: TGTGCCAGCAGTTCTGGACAGGGGTTGTCCTACGAGCAGTACTTC.

The V gene is TRBV6-5, the J gene TRBJ2-7; D remains ambiguous. Germline lookup yields CDR1 MNHEY and CDR2 SVGAGI. The CDR3 is 14 amino acids. V lost 4 bases, J lost 3 bases, and 13 bases lay in between. The DNA for the CDR3 is TGTGCCAGCAGTTCTGGCGGCGTACACTACGAGCAGTACTTC. The encoded protein is CASSSGGVHYEQYF.

This clone has just a few counts. The chain couples TRBV4-3 to TRBJ2-7; D perhaps matches TRBD2 (5 bases). The CDR3 extends over 15 amino acids. Looked up from germline, CDR1 is LGHNA and CDR2 is YSLEER. Trimming took off 1 base at V and 7 bases at J, with 17 bases between the two ends. CDR3 amino acids: CASSQGTGSVGEQYF. CDR3 bases: TGCGCCAGCAGCCAAGGGACTGGCTCTGTAGGGGAGCAGTACTTC.

The V and J genes are TRBV18 and TRBJ2-7, with 7 nucleotides matching TRBD2. Losses at the gene ends were 4 bases for V and 3 bases for J; bases not matched to a gene: 9. The CDR3 is 15 residues long. CDR1 and CDR2 from the germline V gene are KGHSH and LQKENI. The CDR3 loop reads CASSLRSGVSYEQYF. Written as DNA, the CDR3 is TGTGCCAGCTCACTCCGCAGCGGGGTGAGCTACGAGCAGTACTTC.

The V and J genes are TRBV29-1 and TRBJ2-1; 9 bases are shared with TRBD2. This CDR3 spans 14 amino acids. CDR1 is SQVTM, CDR2 ANQGSEA, per germline. V shed 4 bases, J shed 7 bases, and the junction held 8 bases outside the gene matches. This CDR3 reads CSVVSLAGSNEQFF. Written as DNA, the CDR3 is TGCAGCGTTGTGTCTCTAGCGGGGAGTAATGAGCAGTTCTTC.

V is TRBV7-9 and J is TRBJ2-5; no firm D call. From germline, CDR1 is SEHNR and CDR2 FQNEAQ (reference sequence). V shed 0 bases and J shed 2 bases, with 10 bases lying between them. This CDR3 has 15 residues. DNA of the CDR3: TGTGCCAGCAGCTTAGCCGGGCGGAGTCAAGAGACCCAGTACTTC. Translation: CASSLAGRSQETQYF. The entire variable domain, with the rest obtained from reference TRBV7-9 and TRBJ2-5, is as follows: DTGVSQNPRHKITKRGQNVTFRCDPISEHNRLYWYRQTLGQGPEFLTYFQNEAQLEKSRLLSDRFSAERPKGSFSTLEIQRTEQGDSAMYLCASSLAGRSQETQYFGPGTRLLVL.

CDR3 DNA: TGTGCCAGCAGCTTGGGACCCCAAGGTACGCAGTATTTT. As protein: CASSLGPQGTQYF. The J gene is TRBJ2-3, the V gene TRBV13; D is perhaps TRBD1 or TRBD2 (5 bases each). V was cut by 3 bases and J by 8 bases, with 12 bases left in between. Germline V gives CDR1 PRHDT, CDR2 FYEKMQ (reference sequence). CDR3 length: 13 amino acids.